The next 27 T cell receptor beta chains were all read from a single sample in a study of human T cells and chemical hapten exposure (dated by TCRdb to about 2021). The time point label, read with the paper, signifies: healthy volunteer bleed at 6 weeks. Unfractionated whole blood was collected in Tempus Blood RNA tubes, and total RNA was extracted from that blood. Library method: RACE. Sequencing was carried out with a NextSeq 500. TCRdb reprocessing: public reads trimmed at Q25 with fastp, clones called with MiXCR, in-frame beta chains kept. Each entry is one CDR3 protein sequence, shown with its most common DNA and genes. A total of more than 60,000 distinct CDR3 sequences appear in this sample, over 6.5% of them only once. The ten largest clonotypes hold over 1.5% of the sample. The sequenced sample was whole blood. These receptors originate from a male donor in good health. Some clones in this sample may be carry-over from other donors' samples.

The chain is built from TRBV25-1 and TRBJ2-6; D uncertain. This CDR3 comprises 13 residues. Germline V gives CDR1 MGHDK, CDR2 SYGVNS. V lost 6 bases and J 3 bases, leaving 6 bases between the germline ends. The CDR3, as DNA: TGTGCCAGCAGAAACAGTGGGGCCAACGTCCTGACTTTC. Translated, it gives CASRNSGANVLTF.

This clonotype appeared a few times. The V call is TRBV27, the J call TRBJ1-6, with D perhaps matching TRBD1 (5 bases). The germline V gene encodes CDR1 MNHEY and CDR2 SMNVEV (reference sequence). V dropped 2 bases and J dropped 5 bases, with 10 bases sitting between them. The CDR3 has 15 residues. DNA of the CDR3: TGTGCCAGCAGTTTACCAGGGAGCCATAATTCACCCCTCCACTTT. Protein sequence: CASSLPGSHNSPLHF.

This clonotype was seen a few times. J is TRBJ1-4 and V is TRBV12-5, with TRBD1 as a possible D gene (5 bases). The CDR3 is made up of 17 amino acids. Trimming removed 4 bases at V and 3 bases at J, with 18 bases between. Per germline, CDR1 LGHNT and CDR2 FRNRAP. Here the CDR3 reads CASGWGTDGEANEKLFF. CDR3 in DNA: TGTGCTAGTGGTTGGGGGACTGATGGAGAGGCTAATGAAAAACTGTTTTTT.

The rearrangement uses TRBV6-6 and TRBJ1-5; D is undetermined. Trimming removed 7 bases at V and 6 bases at J, with 19 bases between. Per the germline V gene, CDR1 is MNHNY and CDR2 is SVGAGI (reference sequence). The CDR3 consists of 15 residues. The CDR3 nucleotides read TGTGCCAGCACCACCGGTGGATTTTTGGGTCAGCCCCAGCATTTT. Translation gives CASTTGGFLGQPQHF.

Ten or more counts support this clonotype. The CDR3 region is CASSFLGRPSSGNTIYF. As DNA, the CDR3 is TGTGCCAGCAGTTTCTTAGGGAGGCCATCCTCTGGAAACACCATATATTTT. The chain is built from TRBV12-3 or TRBV12-4 and TRBJ1-3; D not certain. The CDR3 is 17 amino acids. V lost 3 bases and J 0 bases, leaving 15 bases between the germline ends.

This clonotype was observed a handful of times. V gene TRBV12-3 or TRBV12-4 combines with J gene TRBJ2-3, with 10 nucleotides matching TRBD2. This CDR3 is built from 15 residues. Trimming at V came to 5 bases and at J to 3 bases, leaving 5 bases not matched to a gene. The CDR3 here is CASSPRLAGTDTQYF. In DNA, the CDR3 is TGTGCCAGCAGTCCCCGACTAGCGGGTACAGATACGCAGTATTTT.

V usage is TRBV6-6 and J usage is TRBJ1-5; TRBD1 matches at 8 bases. The V and J ends lost 2 bases and 5 bases, in that order; junction bases with no gene match: 5. CDR3 length: 15 residues. Looked up from germline, CDR1 is MNHNY and CDR2 is SVGAGI (reference sequence). The CDR3 protein is CASSYNRGSHQPQHF. The CDR3 nucleotides read TGTGCCAGCAGTTACAACAGGGGGAGCCATCAGCCCCAGCATTTT.

This clonotype was observed many times. The chain links TRBV20-1 to TRBJ1-4, with TRBD1 matching over 9 bases. The ends lost 6 bases at V and 7 bases at J; junction bases unmatched: 9. CDR3 size: 14 residues. CDR1 and CDR2 from the germline V gene are DFQATT and SNEGSKA (reference sequence). CDR3 sequence reads: CSALMGTGLEKLFF. In nucleotides, the CDR3 is TGCAGTGCGCTTATGGGGACAGGGCTTGAAAAACTGTTTTTT.

This clonotype showed up just a few times. CDR3 amino acids: CASSFGRQESTDTQYF. The CDR3 nucleotides read TGTGCCAGCAGTTTTGGCCGACAGGAGAGCACAGATACGCAGTATTTT. The chain combines TRBV12-3 or TRBV12-4 with TRBJ2-3; possibly TRBD1 for D (6 bases). The CDR3 covers 16 residues. V was pared by 3 bases and J by 0 bases, with 13 bases between.

This clonotype was picked up a small number of times. The chain is built from TRBV7-2 and TRBJ1-4, with TRBD1 matching 10 bases. Per germline, CDR1 SGHTA and CDR2 FQGNSA. This CDR3 has 16 residues. V trimming: 4 bases; J trimming: 8 bases; junction bases outside the gene matches: 10. This CDR3 reads CASSSPPTGGVEKLFF. CDR3 coding DNA: TGTGCCAGCAGCTCACCACCGACAGGGGGCGTCGAAAAACTGTTTTTT.

This clonotype appeared a few times. The rearrangement uses TRBV6-5 and TRBJ2-7; 7 positions agree with TRBD1. From germline, CDR1 is MNHEY and CDR2 SVGAGI. CDR3 size: 16 residues. The ends lost 0 bases at V and 5 bases at J; junction bases unmatched: 10. The CDR3 nucleotides read TGTGCCAGCAGTTACTCTCCGCGACAGGGTGTCCACGAGCAGTACTTC. It yields the protein CASSYSPRQGVHEQYF.

The table lists this clonotype with a few counts. The genes are TRBV20-1 and TRBJ2-5; TRBD2 matches 10 bases. This CDR3 spans 15 amino acids. Germline lookup yields CDR1 DFQATT and CDR2 SNEGSKA (reference sequence). J was trimmed by 5 bases and V by 0 bases; bases with no gene match: 6. The CDR3: CSARDGSGGGETQYF. As DNA, the CDR3 is TGCAGTGCTAGAGATGGGAGCGGGGGGGGTGAGACCCAGTACTTC.

The rearrangement links TRBV19 to TRBJ1-5, with 7 bases matching TRBD1. The germline V gene encodes CDR1 LNHDA and CDR2 SQIVND (reference sequence). The CDR3 covers 13 residues. V shed 7 bases and J 4 bases; nucleotides not matched to a gene: 4. CDR3 in DNA: TGTGCCAGTACACGGGACAGTAATCAGCCCCAGCATTTT. This encodes CASTRDSNQPQHF.

The chain couples TRBV27 to TRBJ1-4, with 7 bases aligning to TRBD1. Germline V gene data show CDR1 as MNHEY and CDR2 as SMNVEV (reference sequence). The CDR3 runs to 17 residues. The V segment lost 5 bases and the J segment 0 bases; nucleotides outside the gene matches: 9. The CDR3 sequence: CASSLQGRGATNEKLFF. The DNA of the CDR3 is TGTGCCAGCAGTCTACAGGGGCGGGGAGCAACTAATGAAAAACTGTTTTTT.

There are a few counts of this clonotype. This rearrangement joins TRBV12-3 or TRBV12-4 to TRBJ1-5; TRBD1 might be the D (5 bases). CDR3 length: 16 amino acids. The V end lost 2 bases, the J end lost 4 bases, and 15 bases lay between the germline ends. CDR3 region: CASSLTLGGPNQPQHF. In DNA, the CDR3 is TGTGCCAGCAGTTTAACCTTGGGGGGACCTAATCAGCCCCAGCATTTT.

This clonotype came up a few times. This sequence joins TRBV12-3 or TRBV12-4 and TRBJ1-2; 9 bases map to TRBD1. The CDR3 contains 15 residues. The junction had 12 bases not matched to a gene; V was cut back by 5 bases and J by 8 bases. The CDR3 here is CASSQNPTGGVGYTF. The DNA for the CDR3 is TGTGCCAGCAGTCAAAACCCAACAGGGGGCGTCGGCTACACCTTC.

This clonotype was recorded at least ten times. This CDR3 reads CASTRRQGSYEQYF. Written as DNA, the CDR3 is TGTGCCAGCACCCGAAGACAGGGCTCCTACGAGCAGTACTTC. The V call is TRBV21-1, the J call TRBJ2-7; the table's D call TRBD1 went unverified against the DNA. TRBV21-1 represents a pseudogene. The CDR3 contains 14 residues.

The chain combines TRBV25-1 with TRBJ2-7; 8 nucleotides agree with TRBD2. Trimming removed 4 bases from V and 3 bases from J; junction bases left unmatched: 5. The CDR3 runs to 14 residues. Germline V lookup: CDR1 MGHDK, CDR2 SYGVNS. CDR3 bases: TGTGCCAGCAGTGCGGGACTAGTACTCTACGAGCAGTACTTC. Its protein product is CASSAGLVLYEQYF.

This clonotype occurred many times. The chain is built from TRBV2 and TRBJ2-6, with 9 bases fitting TRBD1. CDR1 is SNHLY, CDR2 FYNNEI, per germline. The CDR3 covers 16 residues. Germline trimming cut 6 bases from V and 0 bases from J; bases unmatched to any gene: 3. The CDR3 nucleotides read TGTGCCAGCAGGGACAGGGGAGGCTCTGGGGCCAACGTCCTGACTTTC. It encodes CASRDRGGSGANVLTF. Supplemented by reference TRBV2 and TRBJ2-6, the full variable domain reads EPEVTQTPSHQVTQMGQEVILRCVPISNHLYFYWYRQILGQKVEFLVSFYNNEISEKSEIFDDQFSVERPDGSNFTLKIRSTKLEDSAMYFCASRDRGGSGANVLTFGAGSRLTVL.

This clonotype was seen just once. The chain carries TRBV7-6 and TRBJ2-5; the D is unclear. The CDR3 runs 16 residues. V was shortened by 4 bases and J by 5 bases, with 20 bases between the two germline ends. Germline lookup yields CDR1 SGHVS and CDR2 FNYEAQ. The CDR3 region is CASSSKSSTTLETQYF. Written as DNA, the CDR3 is TGTGCCAGCAGCTCCAAGTCCTCAACTACGCTGGAGACCCAGTACTTC. The full variable domain, completed using reference TRBV7-6 and TRBJ2-5, is GAGVSQSPRYKVTKRGQDVALRCDPISGHVSLYWYRQALGQGPEFLTYFNYEAQQDKSGLPNDRFSAERPEGSISTLTIQRTEQRDSAMYRCASSSKSSTTLETQYFGPGTRLLVL.

In this sample, this clonotype turned up a few times. The chain joins TRBV12-3 or TRBV12-4 to TRBJ2-7, with 10 positions matching TRBD2. Unmatched junction bases numbered 9, after V lost 6 bases and J lost 7 bases. The CDR3 totals 14 residues. This chain's CDR3 is CASRKSSGRGEQYF. For the CDR3, the DNA is TGTGCCAGCAGGAAGTCTAGCGGGAGAGGAGAGCAGTACTTC.

The chain combines TRBV7-8 with TRBJ1-3, with D unresolved. This CDR3 is built from 15 residues. V lost 3 bases to trimming and J lost 0 bases, with 9 bases between them. Looked up from germline, CDR1 is SGHVS and CDR2 is FQNEAQ. CDR3 sequence (DNA): TGTGCCAGCAGCTTGATGGCGTACTCTGGAAACACCATATATTTT. This translates into CASSLMAYSGNTIYF.

In nucleotides, the CDR3 is TGTGCCACCAGCTTGGGGGGAATAGCGTGGAGCTCCTACAATGAGCAGTTCTTC. This translates into CATSLGGIAWSSYNEQFF. The gene calls are TRBV15 and TRBJ2-1; D might be TRBD2 (6 bases). This CDR3 contains 18 residues. Trimming left V 5 bases short and J 0 bases short, with 20 bases between. Germline lookup yields CDR1 LNHNV and CDR2 YYDKDF (reference sequence).

In its sample, this clonotype was seen a few times. The rearrangement joins TRBV5-4 to TRBJ2-3; tentative D call: TRBD1 (6 bases). The CDR3 has 13 amino acids. Germline values: CDR1 SGHNT, CDR2 YYREEE (reference sequence). Trimming took 10 bases from V and 1 from J, leaving 13 bases between them. This CDR3 is CAQGRTGTDTQYF. As DNA, the CDR3 is TGTGCCCAGGGGCGGACTGGCACAGATACGCAGTATTTT.

The CDR3 sequence: CASSLRTPYEQYF. The CDR3 DNA reads TGTGCCAGCAGTTTACGTACTCCCTACGAGCAGTACTTC. The chain joins TRBV12-3 or TRBV12-4 to TRBJ2-7; no clear D gene. There are 13 residues in the CDR3. Trimming pared 2 bases from V and 2 bases from J, leaving 7 bases between.

This clonotype occurred a few times. J is TRBJ1-5 and V is TRBV12-3 or TRBV12-4, with TRBD1 as a possible D gene (5 bases). CDR3 size: 15 residues. Trimming took off 4 bases at V and 2 bases at J, with 12 bases between the two ends. The CDR3 DNA reads TGTGCCAGCAGTTCGGGGGATTCGGGCAATCAGCCCCAGCATTTT. Protein product: CASSSGDSGNQPQHF.

This chain uses TRBV24-1 with TRBJ2-3, with D uncertain. The length of the CDR3 is 13 residues. V lost 4 bases and J 4 bases, leaving 8 bases between the germline ends. Germline lookup yields CDR1 KGHDR and CDR2 SFDVKD. CDR3 sequence: CATSEHRSDTQYF. The DNA of the CDR3 is TGTGCCACCAGTGAACACCGATCAGATACGCAGTATTTT.